The rows below give T cell receptor beta chains drawn from one sample of a study of molecular identifiers for immune sequencing clone quantification. A single record per CDR3 protein comes from TCRdb applying MiXCR to the PCR reads. The sample consists of about 320,000 distinct CDR3 sequences, 24% of them appearing once. Source material: naive CD8+ T cells from blood, with Jurkat cell RNA spiked in. The receptors here all came from a human donor in good health. Some libraries in this study had Jurkat cell RNA spiked in. The conserved cysteine and the conserved F or W are not part of the CDR3 here. The order of the fields is J gene, V gene, CDR3 protein.

J: TRBJ2-5; V: TRBV6-5; CDR3: ASSYGRDSV
J: TRBJ2-7; V: TRBV7-9; CDR3: ASSSRQGRYEQY
J: TRBJ2-3; V: TRBV30; CDR3: AWSTPGDTSTDTQY
J: TRBJ1-5; V: TRBV27; CDR3: ASSGAGGISQPQH
J: TRBJ2-7; V: TRBV4-1; CDR3: ANSQAGGLYEQY
J: TRBJ1-3; V: TRBV30; CDR3: AWSKDTGNTIY
J: TRBJ1-6; V: TRBV28; CDR3: ASLPPGSYNSPLH
J: TRBJ1-1; V: TRBV2; CDR3: ASRGTGDRTEAF
J: TRBJ2-3; V: TRBV29-1; CDR3: SATVGRERFEDTQY
J: TRBJ1-1; V: TRBV4-3; CDR3: ASSPSRGHDTEAF
J: TRBJ1-1; V: TRBV28; CDR3: ASSALNTEAF
J: TRBJ1-3; V: TRBV4-1; CDR3: ASSQEWGLGLSGNTIY
J: TRBJ2-7; V: TRBV6-1; CDR3: ASSEAGSSYEQY
J: TRBJ2-3; V: TRBV12-3/TRBV12-4; CDR3: ASSLIGTDTQY
J: TRBJ2-1; V: TRBV29-1; CDR3: SVEGVYDRVRLSSSYNEQF
J: TRBJ2-2; V: TRBV9; CDR3: ASSVSSVSTGELF
J: TRBJ2-3; V: TRBV27; CDR3: ASSSLDRGVDTQY
J: TRBJ2-7; V: TRBV5-1; CDR3: ASSLDILGSYEQY
J: TRBJ1-5; V: TRBV6-6; CDR3: ASAITQLGNQPQH
J: TRBJ2-7; V: TRBV11-1; CDR3: ASSLSLVRGGDEQY
J: TRBJ2-7; V: TRBV2; CDR3: ASRRLTGVNEQY
J: TRBJ1-1; V: TRBV7-9; CDR3: ASSLGQGSIVGTEAF
J: TRBJ1-5; V: TRBV4-2; CDR3: ASSQVSAAGQPQH